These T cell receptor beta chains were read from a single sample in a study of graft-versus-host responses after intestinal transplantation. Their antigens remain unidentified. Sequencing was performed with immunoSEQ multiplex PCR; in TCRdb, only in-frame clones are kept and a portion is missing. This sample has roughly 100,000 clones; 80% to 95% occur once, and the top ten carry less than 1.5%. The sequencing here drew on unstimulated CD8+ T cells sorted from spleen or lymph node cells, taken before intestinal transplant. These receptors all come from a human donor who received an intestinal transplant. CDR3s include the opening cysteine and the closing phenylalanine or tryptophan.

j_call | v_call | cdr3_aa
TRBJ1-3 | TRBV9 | CASSHNPVQSGNTIYF
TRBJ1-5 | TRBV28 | CASSLSGDNQPQHF
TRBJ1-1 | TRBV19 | CASSINLNTEAFF
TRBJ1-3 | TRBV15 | CATSREPDSRTGMENTIYF
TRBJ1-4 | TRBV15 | CATSRVRAVGDEKLFF
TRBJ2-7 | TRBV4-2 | CASSQDTYEQYF
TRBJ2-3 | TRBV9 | CASSVGLATDTQYF
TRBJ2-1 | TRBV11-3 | CASSLDPSRGPRSEQFF
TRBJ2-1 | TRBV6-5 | CASTGLAGHNEQFF
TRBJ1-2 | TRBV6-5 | CASTLTGNGYTF
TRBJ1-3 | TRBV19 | CASSTRGGDPGNTIYF
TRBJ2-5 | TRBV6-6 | CASSPLAGGYQETQYF
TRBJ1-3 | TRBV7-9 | CASSSTGFGNTIYF
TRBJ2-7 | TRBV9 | CASSPGGIGYEQYF
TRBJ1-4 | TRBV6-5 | CASGDITNEKLFF
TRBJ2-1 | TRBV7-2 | CASRHLAGVNNEQFF
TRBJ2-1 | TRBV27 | CASSLSGGSYNEQFF
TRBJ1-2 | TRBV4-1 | CASSPGGYGYTF
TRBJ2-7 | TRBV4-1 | CASSHGTGEQYF
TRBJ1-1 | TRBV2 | CARDRGTEAFF
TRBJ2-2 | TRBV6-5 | CASSWAGAGPGELFF
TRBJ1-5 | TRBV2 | CASRLGQATNQPQHF
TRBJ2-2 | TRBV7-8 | CASGASGHTGELFF
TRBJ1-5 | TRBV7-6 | CASSLSLRRDQPQHF
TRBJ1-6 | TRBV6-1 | CASSEALGYGSNSPLHF
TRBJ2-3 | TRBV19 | CASSPTLTDTQYF
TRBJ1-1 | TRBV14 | CASSQDQWVTEAFF
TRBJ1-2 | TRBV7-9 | CASSSQGRSANYGYTF
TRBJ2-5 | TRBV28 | CASSFSSQETQYF
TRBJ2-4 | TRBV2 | CASSGRDGGKNIQYF